This T cell receptor (beta chain) was sequenced for a study of beta chain features in type 1 diabetes. Germline values: CDR1 SGHNT, CDR2 YYREEE (reference sequence). The CDR3 has 17 amino acids. V gave up 1 base and J gave up 0 bases; unmatched junction bases: 5. TCRB transcripts that were expressed got sequenced, as all of the isolated RNA had been reverse transcribed. Only in-frame clones appear in the TCRdb table, and some are missing; sequencing was by immunoSEQ multiplex PCR. The data show about 150,000 clones, roughly 11% seen once. The V and J genes are TRBV5-4 and TRBJ2-3; 10 bases align to TRBD2. Sequenced material: central memory CD4+ T cells from blood. This TCR was recovered from a man between 18 and 29 years old in good health. CDR3 amino acids: CASSLYLAGASTDTQYF. Here the CDR3 DNA reads TGTGCCAGCAGCTTGTATCTAGCGGGAGCTAGCACAGATACGCAGTATTTT.